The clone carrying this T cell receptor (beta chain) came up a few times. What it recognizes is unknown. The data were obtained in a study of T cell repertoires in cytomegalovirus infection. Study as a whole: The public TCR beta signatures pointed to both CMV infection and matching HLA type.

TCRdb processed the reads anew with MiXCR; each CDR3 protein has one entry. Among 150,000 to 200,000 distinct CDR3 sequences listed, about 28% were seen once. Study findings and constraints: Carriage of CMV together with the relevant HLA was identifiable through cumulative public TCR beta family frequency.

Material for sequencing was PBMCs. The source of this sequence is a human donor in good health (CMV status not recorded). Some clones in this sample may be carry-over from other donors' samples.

CDR3 residues: CASTGTDNQPQHF. CDR3 sequence (DNA): TGTGCCAGCACCGGGACAGACAATCAGCCCCAGCATTTT. The rearrangement links TRBV7-9 to TRBJ1-5, with 7 bases that match TRBD1. Per the germline V gene, CDR1 is SEHNR and CDR2 is FQNEAQ (reference sequence). V was pared by 7 bases and J by 3 bases, with 3 bases of the junction left unmatched. The CDR3 contains 13 residues.